This entry describes one T cell receptor beta chain. The sample is drawn from a study of Ad26.COV2.S vaccination and SARS-CoV-2 variants. Repertoires were generated with immunoSEQ multiplex PCR, while TCRdb's copy carries only in-frame clones and drops some. The sample holds about 350,000 clones, roughly 94% seen once. The CDR3 consists of 17 residues. J lost 4 bases, V lost 3 bases, and 13 bases had no gene match. The germline gives CDR1 LGHNA, CDR2 YNFKEQ. The sequence derives from a human donor who had recovered from COVID-19. The V gene is TRBV4-2, the J gene TRBJ1-2, with TRBD1 identical over 8 bases. Sequenced material: peripheral blood, taken after recovery from COVID-19. CDR3 nucleotides: TGTGCCAGCAGCCAGGGAGAGGGCTCCGGACAGGGCTATGGCTACACCTTC. The encoded protein is CASSQGEGSGQGYGYTF.